What follows are 21 T cell receptor beta chains derived from one specimen sequenced in a study of T cells after yellow fever vaccination. One entry per CDR3 protein results from TCRdb running MiXCR on the 5' RACE reads. The sample records around 600,000 distinct CDR3 sequences, roughly an eighth being singletons. The sample was PBMCs, taken on the day of the yellow fever booster vaccination. The receptors here all came from a man aged 30 to 45 who received the YFV17D yellow fever vaccine.

This chain uses TRBV5-1 with TRBJ2-2; D is ambiguous. The V gene lost 0 bases and the J gene lost 6 bases, with 9 bases spanning the gap. This CDR3 region has 14 residues. Germline assignment: CDR1 SGHRS and CDR2 YFSETQ. CDR3 nucleotide sequence: TGCGCCAGCAGCTTGGTTCCGGATTCCGGGGAGCTGTTTTTT. Amino acids: CASSLVPDSGELFF.

In this sample, this clonotype turned up many times. This sequence joins TRBV5-1 and TRBJ2-1, with D tentatively TRBD2 (6 bases). Germline CDR1 and CDR2: SGHRS and YFSETQ. There are 11 residues in the CDR3. Trimming took off 3 bases at V and 10 bases at J, with 8 bases between the two ends. This chain's CDR3 is CASSWGGEQFF. Here the CDR3 DNA reads TGCGCCAGCAGCTGGGGAGGCGAGCAGTTCTTC.

The V and J genes are TRBV5-6 and TRBJ2-1; 14 nucleotides match TRBD2. This CDR3 is built from 17 residues. Germline CDR1 and CDR2: SGHDT and YYEEEE. The V gene end was trimmed by 4 bases and the J gene end by 8 bases; junction bases not matched to a gene: 11. For the CDR3, the DNA is TGTGCCAGCAGCCTCCGACTAGCGGGAGGGCCGGAGGATGAGCAGTTCTTC. It specifies CASSLRLAGGPEDEQFF.

This clonotype was detected a few times. The chain recombines TRBV20-1 with TRBJ2-5; D not certain. From germline, CDR1 is DFQATT and CDR2 SNEGSKA (reference sequence). Between the trimmed V and J ends, which lost 2 bases and 5 bases, there was a span of 15 bases. The CDR3 is 14 residues long. The CDR3 DNA is TGCAGTGCTAGAAAACCACCGGTCGCGGAGACCCAGTACTTC. This codes for CSARKPPVAETQYF.

V is TRBV19 and J is TRBJ1-1; unclear D gene. The V gene's germline CDR1 is LNHDA and CDR2 SQIVND (reference sequence). Trimming left V 8 bases short and J 0 bases short, with 10 bases between. This CDR3 contains 13 residues. The CDR3 DNA reads TGTGCCAGTCTATCCCCCGTGAACACTGAAGCTTTCTTT. It translates to CASLSPVNTEAFF.

In its sample, this clonotype was seen a few times. The CDR3 loop is CASRVVLDTQYF. DNA for the CDR3: TGTGCCAGCAGGGTGGTTCTAGATACGCAGTATTTT. The chain is built from TRBV2 and TRBJ2-3; the D is unclear. Germline V gene data show CDR1 as SNHLY and CDR2 as FYNNEI. The CDR3 contains 12 residues. The V end lost 6 bases, the J end lost 5 bases, and 9 bases lay between the germline ends.

V usage is TRBV29-1 and J usage is TRBJ2-5; TRBD1 matches at 8 bases. With 3 bases clipped from V and 5 bases from J, the junction kept 5 bases outside the gene matches. CDR3 length: 13 residues. Germline V gene sequence: CDR1 SQVTM, CDR2 ANQGSEA. CDR3 in amino acids: CSVDTGGFETQYF. CDR3 DNA sequence: TGCAGCGTTGATACAGGGGGTTTTGAGACCCAGTACTTC.

This clonotype came up a few times. The chain links TRBV20-1 to TRBJ2-2; TRBD1 or TRBD2 may be the D gene (5 bases each). V lost 3 bases to trimming and J lost 7 bases, with 9 bases between them. Germline V CDR1 and CDR2: DFQATT, SNEGSKA (reference sequence). CDR3 length: 12 amino acids. The CDR3 nucleotides read TGCAGTGCTAGCACTAGGGGCGGGGAGCTGTTTTTT. It yields the protein CSASTRGGELFF.

This chain joins TRBV7-6 and TRBJ2-1, with D possibly being TRBD2 (6 bases). The V end lost 5 bases, the J end lost 6 bases, and 11 bases lay between the germline ends. The germline V gene has CDR1 SGHVS and CDR2 FNYEAQ. The CDR3 contains 13 residues. CDR3: CASSRGTINEQFF. CDR3 sequence (DNA): TGTGCCAGCAGCCGCGGGACCATCAATGAGCAGTTCTTC.

V and J are TRBV5-1 and TRBJ2-1; 11 bases are shared with TRBD2. J gave up 0 bases and V 0 bases, and 14 bases lay outside the gene matches. From germline, CDR1 is SGHRS and CDR2 YFSETQ. The CDR3 has 21 amino acids. CDR3 DNA sequence: TGCGCCAGCAGCTTGGCCCCCGGACTAGCGGGTGAGGGGTCCTCCTACAATGAGCAGTTCTTC. Protein: CASSLAPGLAGEGSSYNEQFF.

This clonotype came up a few times. The chain carries TRBV5-1 and TRBJ1-1; 8 nucleotides match TRBD1. The CDR3 loop spans 14 amino acids. Unmatched junction bases numbered 3, after V lost 2 bases and J lost 3 bases. The germline gives CDR1 SGHRS, CDR2 YFSETQ. CDR3 bases: TGCGCCAGCAGCTTTACAGGGGGAGACACTGAAGCTTTCTTT. Its protein is CASSFTGGDTEAFF. The variable domain in full, with the rest retrieved from reference TRBV5-1 and TRBJ1-1, is KAGVTQTPRYLIKTRGQQVTLSCSPISGHRSVSWYQQTPGQGLQFLFEYFSETQRNKGNFPGRFSGRQFSNSRSEMNVSTLELGDSALYLCASSFTGGDTEAFFGQGTRLTVV.

As regards this clonotype: Since the CDR3 does not end with the conserved phenylalanine or tryptophan, this likely comes from a read error. This sequence joins TRBV6-1 and TRBJ2-7; 10 bases match TRBD2. With 6 bases clipped from V and 0 bases from J, the junction kept 8 bases outside the gene matches. CDR1 is MNHNS, CDR2 SASEGT, per germline. The CDR3 has 16 amino acids. Here the CDR3 reads CASRAGLAVSSYEQYS. The CDR3 region has the DNA TGTGCCAGCAGAGCAGGACTAGCGGTAAGCTCCTACGAGCAGTACTCC.

CDR3: CASSLEFISGNTIYF. The DNA for the CDR3 is TGTGCCAGCAGTTTAGAGTTCATCTCTGGAAACACCATATATTTT. The chain has TRBV12-3 or TRBV12-4 and TRBJ1-3; D gene unclear. Trimming shortened V by 1 base and J by 0 bases, and 7 bases separated the two germline ends. There are 15 residues in the CDR3.

CDR3 loop: CASSKYREAHNEQFF. The CDR3 bases are TGTGCCAGCAGCAAGTACAGGGAGGCCCACAATGAGCAGTTCTTC. J is TRBJ2-1 and V is TRBV7-2; D could derive from TRBD1 or TRBD2 (6 bases each). The germline gives CDR1 SGHTA, CDR2 FQGNSA. The CDR3 contains 15 residues. The V end lost 5 bases, the J end lost 5 bases, and 16 bases lay between the germline ends.

This clonotype has only a few counts. An end of the junction does not agree with germline; a read error may underlie this. The gene calls are TRBV20-1 and TRBJ2-3; D call uncertain. This CDR3 is built from 15 residues. CDR1 is DFQATT, CDR2 SNEGSKA, per germline (reference sequence). The CDR3 DNA is TGCTGTGCTAGAGATTGGGCGGTCGGGACAGATACGCAGTATTTT. Protein product: CCARDWAVGTDTQYF.

This clonotype showed up just a few times. The J gene is TRBJ2-7, the V gene TRBV5-6; 10 bases fit TRBD2. Germline V gene lookup returns CDR1 SGHDT and CDR2 YYEEEE. Trimming cost V 2 bases and J 7 bases; bases outside gene matches: 6. This CDR3 spans 14 amino acids. The CDR3 nucleotides are TGTGCCAGCAGCTTACTAGCGGGACGGAGAGAGCAGTACTTC. Protein: CASSLLAGRREQYF.

The J gene is TRBJ2-3, the V gene TRBV20-1; D possibly corresponds to TRBD2 (7 bases). The CDR3 spans 15 residues. Trimming took 6 bases from V and 10 from J, leaving 26 bases between them. Looked up from germline, CDR1 is DFQATT and CDR2 is SNEGSKA (reference sequence). The CDR3 loop reads CSATRPSGGQSAQYF. The CDR3 DNA is TGCAGTGCCACGCGACCGTCGGGGGGCCAAAGCGCGCAGTATTTT.

The CDR3 DNA follows: TGTGCCAGCAGCTTAATGGCAGTGGACGAGCAGTACTTC. It encodes CASSLMAVDEQYF. The chain has TRBV7-3 and TRBJ2-7; D gene unclear. Germline lookup yields CDR1 SGHTA and CDR2 FQGTGA. The CDR3 covers 13 residues. Trimming stripped 1 base from V and 5 bases from J, with 9 bases between. The variable domain in full, with the rest retrieved from reference TRBV7-3 and TRBJ2-7, is GAGVSQTPSNKVTEKGKYVELRCDPISGHTALYWYRQSLGQGPEFLIYFQGTGAADDSGLPNDRFFAVRPEGSVSTLKIQRTERGDSAVYLCASSLMAVDEQYFGPGTRLTVT.

The sample holds a few counts of this clonotype. The chain combines TRBV12-3 or TRBV12-4 with TRBJ2-7; D possibly corresponds to TRBD1 (6 bases). The CDR3 spans 14 residues. Trimming cost V 1 base and J 3 bases, with 10 bases left between them. The CDR3 DNA sequence: TGTGCCAGCAGTTTAGAGGGGGTGGACTACGAGCAGTACTTC. Amino acids: CASSLEGVDYEQYF.

The genes are TRBV5-4 and TRBJ2-1; D might be TRBD2 (6 bases). V gave up 4 bases and J gave up 0 bases, with 17 bases separating them. The CDR3 runs 17 residues. In germline, CDR1 is SGHNT, CDR2 YYREEE (reference sequence). The CDR3 spells CASSRAGGDVSYNEQFF. The CDR3 DNA sequence: TGTGCCAGCAGCCGAGCGGGCGGGGACGTCTCCTACAATGAGCAGTTCTTC.

This clonotype has a handful of counts. The rearrangement uses TRBV3-1 and TRBJ2-3; possibly TRBD1 for D (5 bases). V was cut by 4 bases and J by 4 bases, with 12 bases left in between. The CDR3 contains 14 residues. Germline CDR1 LGHDT, CDR2 YNNKEL (reference sequence). The chain's CDR3 is CASSLSRGPDTQYF. The CDR3 nucleotides are TGTGCCAGCAGCCTGTCTAGGGGTCCAGATACGCAGTATTTT.